This is a list of T cell receptor beta chains from one sample in a study of blood T cell repertoires in COVID-19. Assay used: immunoSEQ multiplex PCR; TCRdb lists only in-frame clones, some missing. The table includes approximately 200,000 clones, about 85% detected once. The source material was peripheral blood. The receptors stem from a middle-aged man with acute or convalescent COVID-19. Each CDR3 is given with its conserved first and last residue. Fields, in order: J gene, V gene, D gene, clone size, CDR3 DNA, CDR3 protein. The D gene is left open where the match is weak. Some rows have no size entry. The others give once, few or many, or a class for an expanded clone.

>TRBJ2-5|TRBV5-8|TRBD1|.
TGTGCCAGCAGCTCCTGGACAGGGTCGGGGGAGACCCAGTACTTC
CASSSWTGSGETQYF
>TRBJ2-1|TRBV5-1|.|.
TGCGCCAGCAGTGTAGAACAGGGACCCTACAATGAGCAGTTCTTC
CASSVEQGPYNEQFF
>TRBJ1-2|TRBV12-3/TRBV12-4|.|.
TGTGCCAGCAGGACGCAGGGTTCTGGTGGCTACACCTTC
CASRTQGSGGYTF
>TRBJ2-1|TRBV5-1|.|.
TGCGCCAGCAGCTCGGGCCCCGGGACTTCCCTTGCGTGGTCCTACAATGAGCAGTTCTTC
CASSSGPGTSLAWSYNEQFF
>TRBJ1-2|TRBV6-5|.|.
TGTGCCAGCAGTTACATCCAGGATAGAACCTATGGCTACACCTTC
CASSYIQDRTYGYTF
>TRBJ1-3|TRBV30|.|.
TGTGCCTGGAGTGCCGGGGGAAACACCATATATTTT
CAWSAGGNTIYF
>TRBJ1-6|TRBV12-3/TRBV12-4|TRBD1|.
TGTGCCAGCAGCCTACAGGGGGCTTCACCCCTCCACTTT
CASSLQGASPLHF
>TRBJ1-1|TRBV6-5|.|.
TGTGCCAGCAGTTTAGGGGGTAGCACTGAAGCTTTCTTT
CASSLGGSTEAFF
>TRBJ2-7|TRBV27|TRBD1|.
TGTGCCAGCAGTTTAGTAAGGGCAGGGGGTATCTACGAGCAGTACTTC
CASSLVRAGGIYEQYF
>TRBJ1-1|TRBV13|.|.
TGTGCCAGCAGCTATCTCATTGCGGGGAACACTGAAGCTTTCTTT
CASSYLIAGNTEAFF
>TRBJ1-2|TRBV12-3/TRBV12-4|.|.
TGTGCCAGCAGCCGGTCGATTAACTATGGCTACACCTTC
CASSRSINYGYTF
>TRBJ1-6|TRBV5-5|.|.
TGTGCCAGCAGTATCGTGGTGGGGCCGGGTAATTCACCCCTCCACTTT
CASSIVVGPGNSPLHF
>TRBJ1-1|TRBV19|.|.
TGTGCCACTCAGAACGGGGAGTACATTATGAACACTGAAGCTTTCTTT
CATQNGEYIMNTEAFF
>TRBJ2-4|TRBV5-5|.|.
TGTGCCAGCAGCCAACATACCTCAACGGCCAAAAACATTCAGTACTTC
CASSQHTSTAKNIQYF
>TRBJ1-2|TRBV7-2|.|.
TGTGCCAGCAGTCAGGACGGGATCTATGGCTACACCTTC
CASSQDGIYGYTF
>TRBJ1-2|TRBV27|TRBD1|.
TGTGCCAGCAGTTTACAGGGGGACTATGGCTACACCTTC
CASSLQGDYGYTF
>TRBJ1-2|TRBV29-1|.|few
TGCAGCGTTGAACGTCCGGGGTCCTATGGCTACACCTTC
CSVERPGSYGYTF
>TRBJ1-2|TRBV12-3/TRBV12-4|.|.
TGTGCCAGCAGTTTATCCCAGTATGGCTACACCTTC
CASSLSQYGYTF
>TRBJ2-7|TRBV13|.|.
TGTGCCAGCAGCATGGACAGCTACTACGAGCAGTACTTC
CASSMDSYYEQYF
>TRBJ2-3|TRBV19|TRBD1|.
TGTGCCAGTAGTTACGGGACAGCCACAGATACGCAGTATTTT
CASSYGTATDTQYF
>TRBJ2-3|TRBV30|TRBD2|.
TGTGCCTTTGGACTAGCGGTCGGGTATACGCAGTATTTT
CAFGLAVGYTQYF
>TRBJ2-7|TRBV6-6|TRBD2|.
TGTGCCAGCAGTTCGGGGGGGCGCCACGAGCAGTACTTC
CASSSGGRHEQYF
>TRBJ1-6|TRBV25-1|.|.
TGTGCCAGCAGTGAATCTAAGGGGTCCGAATCACCCCTCCACTTT
CASSESKGSESPLHF
>TRBJ1-1|TRBV9|.|.
TGTGCCAGCAGCGTAGGACCCAGGGGGAACACTGAAGCTTTCTTT
CASSVGPRGNTEAFF
>TRBJ1-2|TRBV5-3|TRBD1|.
TGTGCCAGAAGCTTATCTACAGGGGGACACTATGGCTACACCTTC
CARSLSTGGHYGYTF
>TRBJ1-5|TRBV6-6|TRBD1|.
TGTGCCAGCAGTTCAACAGGGGTCAATCAGCCCCAGCATTTT
CASSSTGVNQPQHF
>TRBJ2-7|TRBV14|TRBD2|.
TGTGCCAGCAGCCAAGTGGTCGGGGGGTTGTACGAGCAGTACTTC
CASSQVVGGLYEQYF